The TCR beta chain described here comes from a study of cytomegalovirus exposure and HLA in healthy donors. Study results and caveats: Follow-up analysis later connected one missense variant in DCLRE1C with trimming of TCR beta V- and J-genes.

The V end was cut by 3 bases, the J end by 6 bases, with 14 bases between. CDR3 length equals 14 residues. Germline CDR1 is SGDLS and CDR2 is YYNGEE. The PCR made use of 60 Vbeta and 13 Jbeta primers. Generated by immunoSEQ multiplex PCR, the TCRdb table keeps only in-frame clones and is missing some. This sample contains 55,000 to 75,000 clones. The donors (healthy individuals) were bone marrow donors. As for this clone: The antigen remains undetermined.

The sequenced sample consisted of PBMCs. The clonotype comes from a woman aged 25-40 years in good health and CMV-seronegative. The chain recombines TRBV9 with TRBJ2-3; tentative D call: TRBD2 (5 bases). CDR3 amino acids: CASSAAYRGDTQYF. CDR3 nucleotides: TGTGCCAGCAGCGCAGCTTACAGAGGGGATACGCAGTATTTT.